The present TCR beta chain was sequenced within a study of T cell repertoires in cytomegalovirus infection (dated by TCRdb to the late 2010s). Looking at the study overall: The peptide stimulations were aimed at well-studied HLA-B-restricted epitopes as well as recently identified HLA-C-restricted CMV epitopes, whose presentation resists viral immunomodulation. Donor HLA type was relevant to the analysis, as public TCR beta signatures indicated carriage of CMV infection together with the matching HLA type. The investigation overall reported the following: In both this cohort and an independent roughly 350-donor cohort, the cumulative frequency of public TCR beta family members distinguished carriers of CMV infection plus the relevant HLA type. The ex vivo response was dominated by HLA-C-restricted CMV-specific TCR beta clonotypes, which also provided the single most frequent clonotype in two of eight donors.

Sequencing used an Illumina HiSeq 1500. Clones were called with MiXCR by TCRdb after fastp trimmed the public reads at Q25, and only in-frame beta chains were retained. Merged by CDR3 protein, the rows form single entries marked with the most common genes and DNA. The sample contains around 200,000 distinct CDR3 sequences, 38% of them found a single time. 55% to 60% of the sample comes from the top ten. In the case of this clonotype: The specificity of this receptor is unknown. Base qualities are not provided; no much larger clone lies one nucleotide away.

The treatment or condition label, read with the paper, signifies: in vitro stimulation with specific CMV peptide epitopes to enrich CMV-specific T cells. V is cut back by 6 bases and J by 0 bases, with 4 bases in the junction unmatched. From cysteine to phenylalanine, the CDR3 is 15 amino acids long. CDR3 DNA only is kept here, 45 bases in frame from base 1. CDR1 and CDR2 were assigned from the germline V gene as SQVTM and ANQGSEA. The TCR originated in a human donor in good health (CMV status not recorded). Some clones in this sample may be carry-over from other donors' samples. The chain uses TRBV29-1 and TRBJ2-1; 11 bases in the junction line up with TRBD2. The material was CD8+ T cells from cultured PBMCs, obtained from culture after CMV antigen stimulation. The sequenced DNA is TGCAGCGTCCGGGGACTAGCGGTCTCCTACAATGAGCAGTTCTTC. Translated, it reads CSVRGLAVSYNEQFF.